The 22 T cell receptor beta chains given below trace back to one sample, sequenced in a study of T cell changes during pregnancy in multiple sclerosis. Sequencing was performed with immunoSEQ multiplex PCR; in TCRdb, only in-frame clones are kept and a portion is missing. The sample lists tens of thousands of clones; approximately 88% were seen once. Here the sequenced sample was CD4+ T cells from peripheral blood mononuclear cells, taken in the first trimester of pregnancy. Every receptor here comes from a female donor with multiple sclerosis, enrolled in a pregnancy study.

The CDR3 protein is CASSLSSGPSTDTQYF. The CDR3 DNA reads as TGTGCCAGCTCACTATCTAGCGGGCCTAGCACAGATACGCAGTATTTT. The rearrangement uses TRBV18 and TRBJ2-3, with TRBD2 matching over 8 bases. V lost 4 bases to trimming and J lost 0 bases; unmatched junction nucleotides: 6. Per germline, CDR1 KGHSH and CDR2 LQKENI. The CDR3 contains 16 residues.

This chain uses TRBV7-2 with TRBJ2-5, with D perhaps matching TRBD1 (6 bases). The CDR3 is 15 amino acids. Germline V gene lookup returns CDR1 SGHTA and CDR2 FQGNSA. Deletions cut 2 bases from V and 5 bases from J, with 15 bases between. CDR3 in DNA: TGTGCCAGCAGCTTATCCAGGGGATTTAGGGAGACCCAGTACTTC. Its translation: CASSLSRGFRETQYF.

This chain uses TRBV2 with TRBJ2-1; 11 bases match TRBD2. The CDR3 sequence is 14 residues long. Germline values: CDR1 SNHLY, CDR2 FYNNEI. The ends lost 6 bases at V and 5 bases at J; junction bases unmatched: 3. CDR3 sequence reads: CASRGTSGHNEQFF. The DNA for the CDR3 is TGTGCCAGCAGGGGGACTAGCGGACACAATGAGCAGTTCTTC. Full variable domain (remainder filled in from reference TRBV2 and TRBJ2-1): EPEVTQTPSHQVTQMGQEVILRCVPISNHLYFYWYRQILGQKVEFLVSFYNNEISEKSEIFDDQFSVERPDGSNFTLKIRSTKLEDSAMYFCASRGTSGHNEQFFGPGTRLTVL.

The chain is built from TRBV5-4 and TRBJ2-1; perhaps TRBD1 as D (5 bases). V lost 0 bases and J lost 7, with 8 bases in between. Germline-derived CDR1 and CDR2 are SGHNT and YYREEE (reference sequence). The CDR3 covers 13 residues. The CDR3 sequence is CASSLAQGNEQFF. CDR3 bases: TGTGCCAGCAGCTTGGCGCAGGGAAATGAGCAGTTCTTC. Variable domain in full (rest from reference TRBV5-4 and TRBJ2-1): ETGVTQSPTHLIKTRGQQVTLRCSSQSGHNTVSWYQQALGQGPQFIFQYYREEENGRGNFPPRFSGLQFPNYSSELNVNALELDDSALYLCASSLAQGNEQFFGPGTRLTVL.

This CDR3 reads CAADRDRSSYEQYF. DNA for the CDR3: TGTGCCGCGGACCGGGACAGGAGCTCCTACGAGCAGTACTTC. The chain joins TRBV6-1 to TRBJ2-7; 8 positions agree with TRBD1. The CDR3 is made up of 14 amino acids. Trimming cost V 11 bases and J 0 bases; bases outside gene matches: 9. Germline V gene sequence: CDR1 MNHNS, CDR2 SASEGT.

The chain combines TRBV30 with TRBJ1-2; no clear D gene. The length of the CDR3 is 11 residues. V dropped 3 bases and J dropped 9 bases, with 11 bases sitting between them. Germline loops: CDR1 GTSNPN, CDR2 SVGIG (reference sequence). The CDR3 coding sequence is TGTGCCTGGAGCCAGGTGAAACGCTACACCTTC. Translated: CAWSQVKRYTF.

The V and J genes are TRBV5-8 and TRBJ2-2; D is possibly TRBD2 (5 bases). This CDR3 contains 14 residues. The germline V gene has CDR1 SGHTS and CDR2 YDEGEE. Trimming removed 1 base from V and 4 bases from J, with 8 bases in between. The CDR3 DNA reads as TGTGCCAGCAGCTTGTTCGGACTCACCGGGGAGCTGTTTTTT. It encodes CASSLFGLTGELFF.

The rearrangement joins TRBV27 to TRBJ2-7; TRBD1 matches at 9 bases. Trimming at V came to 4 bases and at J to 5 bases, leaving 9 bases not matched to a gene. This CDR3 is built from 15 residues. Germline assignment: CDR1 MNHEY and CDR2 SMNVEV (reference sequence). CDR3 sequence reads: CASSSRDRVGHEQYF. CDR3 bases: TGTGCCAGCAGTTCCCGGGACAGGGTAGGCCACGAGCAGTACTTC.

This clone was counted once. The genes are TRBV29-1 and TRBJ1-1, with 7 bases aligning to TRBD1. V shed 6 bases, J shed 0 bases, and the junction held 1 base outside the gene matches. This CDR3 has 12 residues. The germline gives CDR1 SQVTM, CDR2 ANQGSEA. The CDR3 here is CSVGQMNTEAFF. DNA for the CDR3: TGCAGCGTGGGACAGATGAACACTGAAGCTTTCTTT.

V is TRBV7-2 and J is TRBJ2-1; tentative D call: TRBD1 (6 bases). Germline CDR1 reads SGHTA; CDR2 reads FQGNSA. V shed 2 bases and J shed 7 bases, with 18 bases lying between them. CDR3 length: 16 amino acids. CDR3 protein: CASSLQRGRLVNEQFF. In DNA form, the CDR3 reads TGTGCCAGCAGCTTACAGAGGGGGAGATTGGTTAATGAGCAGTTCTTC.

The V call is TRBV5-4, the J call TRBJ1-1; possibly TRBD1 for D (5 bases). V lost 0 bases to trimming and J lost 2 bases, with 14 bases between them. Germline V gives CDR1 SGHNT, CDR2 YYREEE (reference sequence). The CDR3 is 16 residues long. CDR3 DNA: TGTGCCAGCAGCTTGGGAGGAAGGGGCCCTAACACTGAAGCTTTCTTT. Translating gives CASSLGGRGPNTEAFF.

This clone was seen a few times. The V and J genes are TRBV6-1 and TRBJ2-7, with 10 bases fitting TRBD1. Germline loops: CDR1 MNHNS, CDR2 SASEGT. CDR3 length: 14 amino acids. V shed 3 bases and J 4 bases; nucleotides not matched to a gene: 3. CDR3 region: CASSETGGPYEQYF. CDR3 nucleotides: TGTGCCAGCAGTGAGACAGGGGGCCCTTACGAGCAGTACTTC.

The chain employs TRBV27 and TRBJ2-7, with 7 bases that match TRBD1. V shed 7 bases, J shed 2 bases, and the junction held 23 bases outside the gene matches. The CDR3 is 19 residues long. The V gene's germline CDR1 is MNHEY and CDR2 SMNVEV (reference sequence). The CDR3 is CASTLKAPGQTLSAYEQYF. As DNA, the CDR3 is TGTGCCAGCACCCTGAAGGCTCCGGGACAGACCCTATCAGCCTACGAGCAGTACTTC.

This sequence joins TRBV6-6 and TRBJ2-5, with 8 nucleotides matching TRBD1. Germline assignment: CDR1 MNHNY and CDR2 SVGAGI (reference sequence). The ends lost 0 bases at V and 1 base at J; junction bases unmatched: 1. There are 15 residues in the CDR3. The DNA for the CDR3 is TGTGCCAGCAGTTACTCCGGGACAGGCCAAGAGACCCAGTACTTC. Amino acid sequence: CASSYSGTGQETQYF.

The rearrangement uses TRBV7-9 and TRBJ2-3; the D gene is possibly TRBD2 (5 bases). The CDR3 covers 16 residues. Deletions cut 2 bases from V and 0 bases from J, with 12 bases between. Germline-derived CDR1 and CDR2 are SEHNR and FQNEAQ (reference sequence). CDR3 nucleotides: TGTGCCAGCAGCTTAAATCGAGCGGACAGCACAGATACGCAGTATTTT. Amino acid sequence: CASSLNRADSTDTQYF.

The gene calls are TRBV18 and TRBJ1-5; D perhaps matches TRBD1 (5 bases). Germline loops: CDR1 KGHSH, CDR2 LQKENI. The CDR3 loop spans 16 amino acids. V was trimmed by 2 bases and J by 5 bases, leaving 16 bases between them. The CDR3 is CASSPTRAGVYQPQHF. The CDR3 DNA reads as TGTGCCAGCTCACCAACCAGGGCAGGCGTCTATCAGCCCCAGCATTTT.

The chain joins TRBV5-1 to TRBJ2-1; a weak D match, TRBD2 (7 bases). Deletions cut 4 bases from V and 0 bases from J, with 23 bases between. The CDR3 consists of 19 residues. In germline, CDR1 is SGHRS, CDR2 YFSETQ. The CDR3 loop reads CASSIGSVAGASSYNEQFF. For the CDR3, the DNA is TGCGCCAGCAGCATCGGGTCGGTCGCGGGGGCCAGCTCCTACAATGAGCAGTTCTTC. The variable domain in full, with the rest retrieved from reference TRBV5-1 and TRBJ2-1, is KAGVTQTPRYLIKTRGQQVTLSCSPISGHRSVSWYQQTPGQGLQFLFEYFSETQRNKGNFPGRFSGRQFSNSRSEMNVSTLELGDSALYLCASSIGSVAGASSYNEQFFGPGTRLTVL.

This chain links TRBV5-1 with TRBJ1-4; 7 nucleotides align to TRBD1. V gave up 3 bases and J gave up 12 bases; unmatched junction bases: 14. CDR1 is SGHRS, CDR2 YFSETQ, per germline. CDR3 length: 15 residues. The CDR3, as DNA: TGCGCCAGCAGCTCGTTCGCAGGCCAGGGGGTTGAACTGTTTTTT. This encodes CASSSFAGQGVELFF.

The chain has TRBV19 and TRBJ1-4; D remains ambiguous. Trimming took off 3 bases at V and 8 bases at J, with 16 bases between the two ends. Germline V lookup: CDR1 LNHDA, CDR2 SQIVND (reference sequence). The CDR3 spans 15 residues. In DNA, the CDR3 is TGTGCCAGTAGTATCGGGTCTCTCAGGAGGGAAAAACTGTTTTTT. This codes for CASSIGSLRREKLFF.

The chain employs TRBV11-3 and TRBJ2-1; TRBD2 aligns across 8 bases. V lost 5 bases and J lost 5; bases outside the gene matches: 8. The CDR3 spans 15 residues. Germline values: CDR1 SGHNT, CDR2 YENEEA. The chain's CDR3 is CASSPGASGHNEQFF. The CDR3 region has the DNA TGTGCCAGCAGCCCCGGCGCTAGCGGGCACAATGAGCAGTTCTTC.

This clone was detected only once. J is TRBJ1-5 and V is TRBV23-1; D is perhaps TRBD1 (5 bases). TRBV23-1 has ORF status, its function being uncertain. Deletions cut 2 bases from V and 4 bases from J, with 6 bases between. This CDR3 has 13 residues. The CDR3 spells CASSQQGNQPQHF. CDR3 in DNA: TGCGCCAGCAGTCAACAGGGTAATCAGCCCCAGCATTTT.

The CDR3 sequence is CASSPGEGYGYTF. CDR3 nucleotide sequence: TGCGCCAGCAGCCCCGGGGAGGGATATGGCTACACCTTC. This chain links TRBV5-1 with TRBJ1-2, with no clear D. The germline V gene has CDR1 SGHRS and CDR2 YFSETQ. The V gene lost 4 bases and the J gene lost 5 bases, with 12 bases spanning the gap. This CDR3 is built from 13 residues.